The 15 T cell receptor beta chains in this list originate from one sample, sequenced in a study of vaccination and CD4 T cells after COVID-19. An Oncomine TCR Beta short-read assay was used to sequence the DNA from cultured CD4+ T cells. TCRdb re-derived calls from the PCR reads in MiXCR, one entry per CDR3 protein. The sample has about 12,000 distinct CDR3 sequences, around half seen once. Treatment of the sample: roughly 11-day PBMC culture with coronavirus spike peptide pools or control peptides (ViraFEST assay). Antigens for these TCRs are unknown. The sequenced material came from CD4+ T cells from blood, cultured in vitro. The receptors were sampled from a human donor who had recovered from COVID-19.

V and J are TRBV20-1 and TRBJ2-1; D gene unclear. This CDR3 contains 14 residues. Trimming removed 1 base from V and 3 bases from J, with 10 bases in between. CDR1 is DFQATT, CDR2 SNEGSKA, per germline (reference sequence). CDR3: CSARARDYYNEQFF. Written as DNA, the CDR3 is TGCAGTGCTAGAGCTAGAGATTACTACAATGAGCAGTTCTTC.

This chain uses TRBV20-1 with TRBJ2-2; 10 bases are a match to TRBD2. V gave up 0 bases and J gave up 6 bases; unmatched junction bases: 7. The CDR3 is made up of 16 amino acids. Germline CDR1 reads DFQATT; CDR2 reads SNEGSKA (reference sequence). CDR3 sequence: CSARDPSGRAAGELFF. The CDR3 bases are TGCAGTGCTAGAGATCCCAGCGGGAGGGCTGCCGGGGAGCTGTTTTTT.

CDR3 amino acids: CASSLETQRDNEQFF. Written as DNA, the CDR3 is TGTGCCAGCAGCTTGGAGACCCAGAGGGACAATGAGCAGTTCTTC. The chain recombines TRBV5-4 with TRBJ2-1; D may be TRBD2 (5 bases). V dropped 0 bases and J dropped 5 bases, with 12 bases sitting between them. This CDR3 contains 15 residues. Germline V gene lookup returns CDR1 SGHNT and CDR2 YYREEE (reference sequence).

DNA of the CDR3: TGCGCCAGCAGTGCCGGCTACGAGCAGTACTTC. Its translation is CASSAGYEQYF. J is TRBJ2-7 and V is TRBV5-1; D is unresolved. The CDR3 is made up of 11 amino acids. V gave up 5 bases and J gave up 3 bases, with 6 bases separating them. CDR1 is SGHRS, CDR2 YFSETQ, per germline.

The V and J genes are TRBV5-6 and TRBJ2-3, with 9 bases aligning to TRBD2. The V gene end was trimmed by 1 base and the J gene end by 6 bases; junction bases not matched to a gene: 6. This CDR3 spans 15 amino acids. The germline V gene encodes CDR1 SGHDT and CDR2 YYEEEE. CDR3 sequence: CASSLTSGLWDTQYF. In DNA, the CDR3 is TGTGCCAGCAGCTTGACTAGCGGGCTTTGGGATACGCAGTATTTT.

The chain uses TRBV18 and TRBJ2-7; the D is unclear. Trimming removed 1 base from V and 1 base from J, with 8 bases in between. The length of the CDR3 is 14 residues. The germline V gene has CDR1 KGHSH and CDR2 LQKENI. CDR3 in amino acids: CASSPQRNSYEQYF. The CDR3 coding sequence is TGTGCCAGCTCACCACAACGAAATTCCTACGAGCAGTACTTC.

V and J are TRBV2 and TRBJ2-6; D uncertain. The CDR3 sequence is 15 residues long. Trimming pared 6 bases from V and 0 bases from J, leaving 9 bases between. In germline, CDR1 is SNHLY, CDR2 FYNNEI. CDR3 bases: TGTGCCAGCAGGCGCGAGAGCTCTGGGGCCAACGTCCTGACTTTC. It codes for CASRRESSGANVLTF.

The chain joins TRBV6-2 or TRBV6-3 to TRBJ1-5; no firm D call. Germline assignment: CDR1 MNHEY and CDR2 SVGEGT. Trimming stripped 3 bases from V and 3 bases from J, with 12 bases between. The CDR3 extends over 15 amino acids. CDR3 protein: CASSYFSGYNQPQHF. The DNA of the CDR3 is TGTGCCAGCAGTTATTTCTCGGGTTACAATCAGCCCCAGCATTTT.

The V call is TRBV30, the J call TRBJ1-1; weak D call: TRBD1 (5 bases). The V and J ends lost 2 bases and 4 bases respectively, with 11 bases between them. CDR1 is GTSNPN, CDR2 SVGIG, per germline (reference sequence). CDR3 length equals 13 residues. This CDR3 is CAWSWGEATEAFF. CDR3 sequence (DNA): TGTGCCTGGAGTTGGGGGGAGGCCACTGAAGCTTTCTTT.

The CDR3 DNA reads TGTGCCAGCAGCTTATCCGGGCAGGGGAGTCAGCCCCAGCATTTT. It yields the protein CASSLSGQGSQPQHF. The J gene is TRBJ1-5, the V gene TRBV7-9, with D tentatively TRBD1 (6 bases). Trimming removed 2 bases from V and 6 bases from J, with 14 bases in between. Germline CDR1 is SEHNR and CDR2 is FQNEAQ (reference sequence). This CDR3 has 15 residues.

This clonotype was counted only a few times. This chain joins TRBV20-1 and TRBJ1-5; weak D call: TRBD1 (5 bases). V dropped 7 bases and J dropped 2 bases, with 12 bases sitting between them. CDR1 is DFQATT, CDR2 SNEGSKA, per germline (reference sequence). CDR3 size: 13 residues. The CDR3 reads CSGVAGGNQPQHF. Here the CDR3 DNA reads TGCAGTGGGGTGGCGGGGGGCAATCAGCCCCAGCATTTT.

The rearrangement uses TRBV19 and TRBJ1-5; D unclear. The CDR3 is 14 amino acids. V lost 3 bases and J lost 1, with 7 bases in between. The germline V gene has CDR1 LNHDA and CDR2 SQIVND (reference sequence). For the CDR3, the DNA is TGTGCCAGTAGTATTGGGTTAAGCAATCAGCCCCAGCATTTT. Its protein is CASSIGLSNQPQHF.

V gene TRBV6-5 combines with J gene TRBJ2-7; D ambiguous. CDR3 length: 13 residues. V gave up 2 bases and J gave up 7 bases, with 12 bases separating them. The germline gives CDR1 MNHEY, CDR2 SVGAGI. CDR3 in amino acids: CASSYTPGWEQYF. The CDR3 DNA is TGTGCCAGCAGTTACACGCCAGGCTGGGAGCAGTACTTC.

V usage is TRBV7-9 and J usage is TRBJ2-5, with a tentative D call TRBD1 (7 bases). V dropped 2 bases and J dropped 0 bases, with 13 bases sitting between them. This CDR3 is built from 16 residues. CDR1 is SEHNR, CDR2 FQNEAQ, per germline (reference sequence). DNA of the CDR3: TGTGCCAGCAGCTTAAGGGCAGGGGGGTACCAAGAGACCCAGTACTTC. As protein: CASSLRAGGYQETQYF.

This clonotype was picked up a small number of times. This chain connects TRBV24-1 to TRBJ1-2; D gene uncertain. CDR3 length: 14 amino acids. Germline CDR1 KGHDR, CDR2 SFDVKD. Trimming removed 3 bases from V and 0 bases from J, with 7 bases in between. CDR3 nucleotide sequence: TGTGCCACCAGTGATCCCCAGACTAACTATGGCTACACCTTC. Translated: CATSDPQTNYGYTF.